The present entry profiles one T cell receptor (beta chain) with its context. Its binding antigen is unknown. Base qualities are not at hand, and no much larger clone is one base apart. The data originate from a study of regulatory T cells in long-lasting Graves disease (dated by TCRdb to the early 2020s). At the level of the whole study: In the newly diagnosed Graves' disease group, patients had been taking antithyroid drugs for less than 3 months. The study took place in China and was registered as a clinical trial. A total of roughly 35 samples underwent TCR sequencing, from about 13 patients with persistent Graves' disease and some 20 patients with newly diagnosed Graves' disease. Persistent Graves' disease patients were compared with newly diagnosed Graves' disease patients by peripheral blood TCR sequencing and RNA sequencing. The full study reports these points: Because the primary lesion, thyroid tissue, could not be accessed, the study looked at peripheral blood alone. Lower TCR Shannon entropy and fewer highly expanded clones were observed in persistent Graves' disease patients than in newly diagnosed patients, which suggested clonal expansion. Persistent disease showed preferential use of TRBV28, TRBJ1-2 and TRBJ2-5, whereas newly diagnosed disease favored TRBV20-1 and TRBJ2-1. Patients with persistent disease shared more public clonotypes (fewer than 3,000) than newly diagnosed patients did (more than 900). The authors acknowledged the small sample size as a limitation that may reduce accuracy. Only the TCR beta chain was sequenced and analyzed.

What this sample's time point label stands for: newly diagnosed GD, antithyroid drugs for less than 3 months. RNA was extracted from PBMCs in TRIzol for both TCR sequencing and RNA sequencing. The diagnosis of Graves' disease was made according to American Thyroid Association guidelines. Patients were recruited from an endocrinology department in Xi'an, China. From each patient, about 9.7 milliliters of peripheral blood was collected into an EDTA anticoagulant tube. PBMCs were isolated by Ficoll Paque Plus density gradient separation without further T cell sorting. An Agilent 2100 Bioanalyzer and agarose gel were used to check RNA quality, and a NanoDrop 2000 was used to measure RNA concentration. Library generation was performed with multiplex PCR. The instrument given in TCRdb is Illumina HiSeq 4000. iRepertoire HTBI primers and Arm-PCR amplification of CDR3 regions were used to construct TCR beta libraries. PCR products were gel purified before sequencing. In the source study's methods: Across samples, 60 to 70 TRBV and approximately 15 TRBJ segments were identified and used for gene usage analysis of CDR3 amino acid clonotypes. Filtered high-quality paired reads were merged into contigs using COPE and FqMerger. Contigs were aligned with BLAST to IMGT TRBV, TRBD and TRBJ reference genes, and CDR3 was defined per IMGT. Any clonotype with a frequency above 0.1% was classified as a highly expanded clone. Shannon entropy served as the measure of repertoire diversity, while the Gini coefficient captured V-J evenness. Public clonotypes were defined as clonotypes shared by more than one individual. TCRdb reworked the public reads: Q25 trimming with fastp, MiXCR clone assembly, productive beta chains retained. CDR3 protein duplicates are merged, each entry listing the most common genes and DNA. V and J calls and clone size were set by TCRdb, not the authors. The sample includes hundreds of thousands of distinct CDR3 sequences, with approximately 15% observed a single time. About 18% of the sample rests with the top ten.

Clipping removes 4 bases from V and 3 bases from J, with 8 as the unmatched junction base count. CDR1 SGHRS and CDR2 YFSETQ are derived from the germline V gene. CDR3 length: 15 amino acids, cysteine to phenylalanine. Here the CDR3 DNA is all that survives: 45 bases in frame from base 1. These data also featured in a second study, about T cells in Graves' hyperthyroidism and ophthalmopathy. The second study also describes: Graves' hyperthyroidism was defined as stable when no progression to ophthalmopathy occurred over 18 months of follow-up. The hyperthyroidism patients were between 18 and 65 years old and newly diagnosed, with a disease duration of less than 2 months. Patients with uncontrolled infections, other autoimmune diseases, pregnancy or lactation were excluded. Diagnoses were established on the basis of clinical symptoms, serum thyroxine and TRAb, thyroid ultrasound, and orbital computed tomography. The first round of RT-PCR for the TCR CDR3 was performed with the HTBI primer set and the Qiagen OneStep RT-PCR kit. Most expanded thyroid clonotypes (frequency above 0.001) were also detected in blood, a finding suggesting that blood repertoires may reflect thyroid immune responses. In cross-validation, a model built on a 13 V-J signature told ophthalmopathy apart from stable hyperthyroidism with over 85% sensitivity and roughly 83% specificity, and in testing the same model reached 80%/75%. In validation, the model predicted progression to ophthalmopathy with approximately 71% sensitivity and about 73% specificity, a median of 6.5 months before onset. To identify distinguishing TCR V-J signatures, a discovery cohort of 90 to 100 patients was used, comprising under 45 with Graves' ophthalmopathy and 57 with stable Graves' hyperthyroidism. Prospective prediction of ophthalmopathy was tested in an independent validation cohort of 18 to 20 hyperthyroidism patients and 17 patients who later progressed to ophthalmopathy. The 75 to 100 discovery patients were randomly split 7:3 into training and test sets. In about 6 Graves' hyperthyroidism patients, the study also compared T-cell repertoires from thyroid tissue with T-cell repertoires from blood. Once sampling was done, hyperthyroidism patients were given methimazole at a starting dose of 30 mg daily, whereas ophthalmopathy patients were given high-dose intravenous methylprednisolone. Libraries were constructed in a second round of multiplex PCR, after which size selection and purification were performed. Libraries were sequenced paired-end with 100 bp reads on an Illumina HiSeq2000. SOAPnuke was used to process the raw data, with reads discarded if the reads contained adapters or uncalled bases, had a mean Phred below 15, or lacked an exact constant-primer or identifier match. High-quality paired reads were merged with COPE v1.2.5, and unique nucleotide sequences were defined as clonotypes. MiTCR v1.1 was used to align clonotypes to the IMGT TRBV, TRBD and TRBJ reference segments. The analysis included only V-J combinations with a frequency above 0.0001, which together covered more than 98% of the repertoires. A TCS score was defined as the ratio between F50 (clonal expansion) and ExV (chaos), using BLOSUM62-based TCRdist between CDR3 peptides within each V-J. Welch's t-statistics and random forest reduced around 550 V-J features to 13, which were used in a naive Bayes classifier (R e1071). No statistical method was used to fix the sample size in advance, and group allocation was not hidden from the investigators. TCR Vbeta CDR3 sequencing of some 140 peripheral blood samples (over 40 ophthalmopathy, 75 or so hyperthyroidism and around 17 progressor patients) is reported in the paper.

The TCR originated in a young woman with Graves disease. Donor details come from another sample of the same person, matched by shared clones. Specimen: peripheral blood mononuclear cells (PBMCs), collected at new diagnosis, from a patient treated with antithyroid drugs. The rearranged segments are TRBV5-1 and TRBJ2-7, with TRBD1 identical over 9 junction bases. CDR3 loop: CASSVSGQGGYEQYF. In nucleotides, the sequence is TGCGCCAGCAGCGTATCGGGACAGGGAGGCTACGAGCAGTACTTC.